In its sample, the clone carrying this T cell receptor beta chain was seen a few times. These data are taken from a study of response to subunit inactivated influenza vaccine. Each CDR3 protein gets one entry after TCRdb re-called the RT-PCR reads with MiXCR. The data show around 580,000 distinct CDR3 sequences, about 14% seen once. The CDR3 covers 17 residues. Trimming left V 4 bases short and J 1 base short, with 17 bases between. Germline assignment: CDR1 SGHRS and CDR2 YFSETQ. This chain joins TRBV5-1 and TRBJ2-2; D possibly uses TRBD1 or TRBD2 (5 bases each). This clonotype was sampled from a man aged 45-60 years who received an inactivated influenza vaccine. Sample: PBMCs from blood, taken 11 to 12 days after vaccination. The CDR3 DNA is TGCGCCAGCAGCCCGGGACCGCAAAATGGGAACACCGGGGAGCTGTTTTTT. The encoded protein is CASSPGPQNGNTGELFF.